This T cell receptor (beta chain) was documented in a study of blood T cell repertoires in COVID-19. Study-wide context: Researchers got acute and convalescent COVID-19 samples from the United States, Italy and Spain. In each case, the material was cDNA or gDNA derived from T cells, B-cell-depleted T cells, or PBMCs.

Original methodology: Researchers report that nucleated cell counts were estimated from reference gene primer amplification. Only in-frame clones appear in the TCRdb table, and some are missing; sequencing was by immunoSEQ multiplex PCR. The V and J calls and clone size are taken from that table; D and trimming were inferred from the DNA. The sample has around 41,000 clones; about nine tenths are singletons. CDR1 and CDR2 (germline): SGHDT, YYEEEE. This CDR3 has 14 residues. Trimming pared 4 bases from V and 0 bases from J, leaving 7 bases between. The receptor was isolated from a woman over 75 with active COVID-19. The sample comprised peripheral blood. The chain is built from TRBV5-6 and TRBJ1-4; the D is unclear. CDR3 sequence: CASSRDATNEKLFF. DNA of the CDR3: TGTGCCAGCAGCCGGGATGCAACTAATGAAAAACTGTTTTTT.